Shown below are 29 T cell receptor beta chains from a single sample sequenced in a study of vaccination and CD4 T cells after COVID-19. These receptors have no known antigen. Stated treatment: approximately nine-day PBMC culture with coronavirus spike peptide pools or control peptides (ViraFEST assay). Samples of CD4+ T cells were obtained from the unexposed donor before the COVID-19 pandemic (2011-2018). The Oncomine TCR Beta short-read assay generated sequence data from the DNA of cultured CD4+ T cells. TCRdb used MiXCR to reprocess the PCR reads, holding one entry per CDR3 protein. The table has thousands of distinct CDR3 sequences, 25% to 30% seen once. Material: CD4+ T cells from blood, cultured in vitro. The source is a human donor in good health.

This chain joins TRBV20-1 and TRBJ1-1; weak D call: TRBD1 (6 bases). Trimming took 4 bases from V and 9 from J, leaving 15 bases between them. The germline V gene encodes CDR1 DFQATT and CDR2 SNEGSKA (reference sequence). This CDR3 spans 12 amino acids. The CDR3 DNA sequence: TGCAGTGCTAACTCCCCCGGACAGAAAGCTTTCTTT. Translating gives CSANSPGQKAFF.

This clonotype was counted a few times. The chain links TRBV11-3 to TRBJ2-3; 9 nucleotides align to TRBD2. Germline V CDR1 and CDR2: SGHNT, YENEEA. The CDR3 loop spans 15 amino acids. V trimming: 1 base; J trimming: 3 bases; junction bases outside the gene matches: 2. The CDR3 sequence is CASSLGTSETDTQYF. CDR3 sequence (DNA): TGTGCCAGCAGCTTAGGGACTAGCGAGACAGATACGCAGTATTTT.

By sample share, this clonotype is medium-sized. The chain carries TRBV20-1 and TRBJ1-1; D is ambiguous. The CDR3 extends over 11 amino acids. V was shortened by 4 bases and J by 4 bases, with 7 bases between the two germline ends. Germline CDR1 DFQATT, CDR2 SNEGSKA (reference sequence). In nucleotides, the CDR3 is TGCAGTGCTATAGTAACCACTGAAGCTTTCTTT. Translation: CSAIVTTEAFF.

The J gene is TRBJ2-5, the V gene TRBV2; D is uncertain. This CDR3 has 14 residues. Germline assignment: CDR1 SNHLY and CDR2 FYNNEI. V lost 6 bases, J lost 1 base, and 12 bases lay in between. The CDR3 loop is CASSLGLRQETQYF. The DNA of the CDR3 is TGTGCCAGCAGCCTAGGGTTGCGCCAAGAGACCCAGTACTTC.

CDR3 region: CASSFSLELNTEAFF. The DNA for the CDR3 is TGTGCCAGCAGCTTCTCGTTAGAATTGAACACTGAAGCTTTCTTT. The chain has TRBV7-8 and TRBJ1-1; no definite D call. The ends were cut back, 3 bases at V and 0 bases at J, with 11 bases in the middle. Germline CDR1 SGHVS, CDR2 FQNEAQ. The CDR3 sequence is 15 residues long.

CDR3 protein: CASSHSWNELFF. The CDR3, as DNA: TGTGCCAGCAGCCACTCCTGGAACGAGCTGTTTTTT. The V call is TRBV7-6, the J call TRBJ2-2; no definite D call. V was cut by 5 bases and J by 11 bases, with 12 bases left in between. CDR3 length equals 12 residues. Per the germline V gene, CDR1 is SGHVS and CDR2 is FNYEAQ.

To note about this clonotype: A much larger clone is a single base away; this may be a read error. This chain joins TRBV20-1 and TRBJ2-3; TRBD1 is a possible D gene (7 bases). The CDR3 is 13 amino acids. Per germline, CDR1 DFQATT and CDR2 SNEGSKA (reference sequence). The CDR3 sequence is CSGRRGRTGTQYF. The DNA of the CDR3 is TGCAGTGGGCGGAGGGGGCGCACAGGTACGCAGTATTTT.

This chain joins TRBV6-1 and TRBJ1-1; D is perhaps TRBD1 (5 bases). Trimming took off 6 bases at V and 2 bases at J, with 13 bases between the two ends. The length of the CDR3 is 14 residues. From germline, CDR1 is MNHNS and CDR2 SASEGT. The CDR3 spells CASSPPTDNTEAFF. The CDR3 DNA sequence: TGTGCCAGCAGCCCTCCGACAGACAACACTGAAGCTTTCTTT.

This clonotype was seen a few times. The chain has TRBV27 and TRBJ1-6; D gene unclear. Germline V gene lookup returns CDR1 MNHEY and CDR2 SMNVEV (reference sequence). V lost 5 bases to trimming and J lost 6 bases, with 14 bases between them. This CDR3 is built from 15 residues. Written as DNA, the CDR3 is TGTGCCAGCAGTCCCCCGCGACCGTTTAATTCACCCCTCCACTTT. The encoded protein is CASSPPRPFNSPLHF.

The chain has TRBV6-2 or TRBV6-3 and TRBJ1-5; D is uncertain. V was clipped by 6 bases and J by 3 bases, with 12 bases between them. Germline V lookup: CDR1 MNHEY, CDR2 SVGEGT. The CDR3 spans 14 residues. The CDR3 reads CASSPDGLNQPQHF. The CDR3 bases are TGTGCCAGCAGCCCTGACGGACTCAATCAGCCCCAGCATTTT.

This sequence joins TRBV20-1 and TRBJ2-3, with 12 positions matching TRBD1. Per the germline V gene, CDR1 is DFQATT and CDR2 is SNEGSKA (reference sequence). The CDR3 has 17 residues. V gave up 5 bases and J gave up 8 bases; unmatched junction bases: 17. CDR3 nucleotide sequence: TGCAGTGCTCGCCCGAGAACGGGACAGGGGGCTTCGCGTACGCAGTATTTT. Amino acid sequence: CSARPRTGQGASRTQYF.

Judged by abundance, this clonotype is medium-sized. This rearrangement joins TRBV6-1 to TRBJ1-1, with a possible D match to TRBD1 (5 bases). The CDR3 is 14 residues long. Germline values: CDR1 MNHNS, CDR2 SASEGT. V shed 5 bases and J shed 5 bases, with 15 bases lying between them. DNA for the CDR3: TGTGCCAGCAGTCCGCTGCGGGGGAATACTGAAGCTTTCTTT. It codes for CASSPLRGNTEAFF.

The gene calls are TRBV5-4 and TRBJ2-3, with D tentatively TRBD1 (6 bases). The CDR3 loop spans 15 amino acids. Trimming removed 4 bases from V and 2 bases from J, with 14 bases in between. Looked up from germline, CDR1 is SGHNT and CDR2 is YYREEE (reference sequence). CDR3 loop: CASSVEWGPTDTQYF. The DNA of the CDR3 is TGTGCCAGCAGCGTGGAATGGGGGCCCACAGATACGCAGTATTTT. Full variable domain (remainder filled in from reference TRBV5-4 and TRBJ2-3): ETGVTQSPTHLIKTRGQQVTLRCSSQSGHNTVSWYQQALGQGPQFIFQYYREEENGRGNFPPRFSGLQFPNYSSELNVNALELDDSALYLCASSVEWGPTDTQYFGPGTRLTVL.

This clonotype was seen only a few times. CDR3: CASSGQLNTEAFF. CDR3 in DNA: TGTGCCAGTAGTGGGCAGCTGAACACTGAAGCTTTCTTT. The V and J genes are TRBV19 and TRBJ1-1; D gene unclear. Between the trimmed V and J ends, which lost 5 bases and 0 bases, there was a span of 7 bases. The CDR3 has 13 amino acids. The germline V gene has CDR1 LNHDA and CDR2 SQIVND (reference sequence).

This clonotype is labeled medium-sized. The chain has TRBV6-1 and TRBJ1-2; no firm D call. The V end lost 1 base, the J end lost 2 bases, and 11 bases lay between the germline ends. CDR1 MNHNS and CDR2 SASEGT come from the germline V gene. This CDR3 has 15 residues. CDR3: CASSEGVATNYGYTF. CDR3 DNA: TGTGCCAGCAGTGAAGGGGTGGCGACCAACTATGGCTACACCTTC.

The chain is built from TRBV6-1 and TRBJ2-3; TRBD2 aligns across 7 bases. The germline gives CDR1 MNHNS, CDR2 SASEGT. The J segment lost 9 bases and the V segment lost 8 bases, leaving 14 bases of the junction unmatched. The CDR3 has 14 residues. Here the CDR3 reads CASFGGGSVETQYF. The CDR3 DNA is TGTGCCAGCTTTGGGGGGGGGTCTGTCGAAACGCAGTATTTT.

The rearrangement joins TRBV4-2 to TRBJ2-5, with D perhaps TRBD2 (5 bases). In germline, CDR1 is LGHNA, CDR2 YNFKEQ. The CDR3 runs 15 residues. Trimming took 0 bases from V and 7 from J, leaving 15 bases between them. CDR3 DNA: TGTGCCAGCAGCCAAGATGCAGCTAGCAAGGGGACCCAGTACTTC. The encoded protein is CASSQDAASKGTQYF.

This clonotype is medium-sized by share. The rearrangement joins TRBV12-3 or TRBV12-4 to TRBJ2-5, with 12 nucleotides matching TRBD2. V shed 4 bases and J 5 bases; nucleotides not matched to a gene: 14. The CDR3 consists of 18 residues. CDR3 DNA sequence: TGTGCCAGCAGTTCCACCTGGGGTCTAGCGGGGGGGCTCGAGACCCAGTACTTC. It yields the protein CASSSTWGLAGGLETQYF.

This clonotype is termed medium-sized. The chain has TRBV12-3 or TRBV12-4 and TRBJ1-2; D may be TRBD1 (5 bases). Between the trimmed V and J ends, which lost 5 bases and 7 bases, there was a span of 17 bases. This CDR3 comprises 14 residues. CDR3 region: CASSGLRDSGGYTF. The CDR3 DNA sequence: TGTGCCAGCAGTGGTTTGAGGGACTCCGGTGGCTACACCTTC.

By share, this clonotype ranks as medium-sized (0.01 to 0.1%). The J gene is TRBJ1-6, the V gene TRBV20-1; 7 bases are shared with TRBD1. V was clipped by 2 bases and J by 9 bases; unmatched bases: 10. CDR1 and CDR2 (germline): DFQATT, SNEGSKA (reference sequence). The CDR3 spans 15 residues. The CDR3 sequence: CSARQPDRVSSPLHF. In nucleotides, the CDR3 is TGCAGTGCTAGACAACCAGACAGGGTCAGTTCACCCCTCCACTTT.

The chain couples TRBV14 to TRBJ1-2; no clear D gene. V gave up 0 bases and J gave up 8 bases, with 13 bases separating them. The CDR3 consists of 14 residues. Germline V gives CDR1 SGHDN, CDR2 FVKESK. CDR3 protein: CASSQDPTVGGYTF. The DNA for the CDR3 is TGTGCCAGCAGCCAAGACCCAACGGTAGGAGGCTACACCTTC.

There are a few counts of this clonotype. The chain recombines TRBV7-9 with TRBJ1-2; D is unresolved. This CDR3 region has 15 residues. Per germline, CDR1 SEHNR and CDR2 FQNEAQ (reference sequence). Trimming shortened V by 1 base and J by 1 base, and 10 bases separated the two germline ends. The CDR3 loop is CASSLGQAGNYGYTF. CDR3 nucleotides: TGTGCCAGCAGCTTAGGTCAGGCTGGTAACTATGGCTACACCTTC. The variable domain in full, completed from reference TRBV7-9 and TRBJ1-2, reads DTGVSQNPRHKITKRGQNVTFRCDPISEHNRLYWYRQTLGQGPEFLTYFQNEAQLEKSRLLSDRFSAERPKGSFSTLEIQRTEQGDSAMYLCASSLGQAGNYGYTFGSGTRLTVV.

This chain links TRBV7-2 with TRBJ2-7; perhaps TRBD2 as D (5 bases). The CDR3 loop spans 14 amino acids. Trimming left V 2 bases short and J 2 bases short, with 10 bases between. Germline CDR1 SGHTA, CDR2 FQGNSA. The CDR3 region has the DNA TGTGCCAGCAGCTTATTGGGAGTCCCCTACGAGCAGTACTTC. Protein product: CASSLLGVPYEQYF.

The chain carries TRBV20-1 and TRBJ1-4; D perhaps matches TRBD1 (5 bases). The CDR3 is 12 amino acids. The V gene's germline CDR1 is DFQATT and CDR2 SNEGSKA (reference sequence). CDR3 DNA sequence: TGCGGAGCGGGGACCCCTGGTGAAAAACTGTTTTTT. This gives the protein CGAGTPGEKLFF.

This clonotype is categorized as medium-sized. The chain combines TRBV7-9 with TRBJ1-1; D is unclear. Germline assignment: CDR1 SEHNR and CDR2 FQNEAQ (reference sequence). Trimming took off 4 bases at V and 3 bases at J, with 6 bases between the two ends. The CDR3 runs to 12 residues. In DNA, the CDR3 is TGTGCCAGCAGCTCCCAGGACACTGAAGCTTTCTTT. It specifies CASSSQDTEAFF.

The chain carries TRBV19 and TRBJ2-3, with TRBD1 identical over 9 bases. The CDR3 runs to 15 residues. The V gene's germline CDR1 is LNHDA and CDR2 SQIVND (reference sequence). J lost 4 bases, V lost 6 bases, and 8 bases had no gene match. CDR3 coding DNA: TGTGCCAGTAGGAAGGGACAGGGAAGGGCAGATACGCAGTATTTT. This encodes CASRKGQGRADTQYF.

This clonotype was seen more than once but under ten times. The genes are TRBV7-6 and TRBJ1-3; TRBD1 might be the D (6 bases). Germline V lookup: CDR1 SGHVS, CDR2 FNYEAQ. V lost 2 bases to trimming and J lost 6 bases, with 14 bases between them. The CDR3 extends over 15 amino acids. This chain's CDR3 is CASSLPTDRANTIYF. The DNA for the CDR3 is TGTGCCAGCAGCTTACCCACGGACAGAGCAAACACCATATATTTT.

This clonotype is classed as medium-sized (0.01 to 0.1%). V gene TRBV7-2 combines with J gene TRBJ1-2; TRBD1 aligns across 9 bases. The CDR3 spans 12 residues. Germline V gene lookup returns CDR1 SGHTA and CDR2 FQGNSA. V was pared by 3 bases and J by 8 bases, with 1 base of the junction left unmatched. The CDR3 loop is CASSFTGGGYTF. DNA of the CDR3: TGTGCCAGCAGCTTCACAGGGGGCGGCTACACCTTC.

This clonotype counts as medium-sized (0.01 to 0.1%). The rearrangement links TRBV27 to TRBJ1-6, with 10 positions matching TRBD1. CDR1 is MNHEY, CDR2 SMNVEV, per germline (reference sequence). CDR3 length: 16 residues. V lost 2 bases to trimming and J lost 12 bases; unmatched junction nucleotides: 10. CDR3 sequence: CASSLLQTGGVGPLHF. CDR3 nucleotides: TGTGCCAGCAGTTTACTCCAGACAGGGGGCGTAGGACCCCTCCACTTT.